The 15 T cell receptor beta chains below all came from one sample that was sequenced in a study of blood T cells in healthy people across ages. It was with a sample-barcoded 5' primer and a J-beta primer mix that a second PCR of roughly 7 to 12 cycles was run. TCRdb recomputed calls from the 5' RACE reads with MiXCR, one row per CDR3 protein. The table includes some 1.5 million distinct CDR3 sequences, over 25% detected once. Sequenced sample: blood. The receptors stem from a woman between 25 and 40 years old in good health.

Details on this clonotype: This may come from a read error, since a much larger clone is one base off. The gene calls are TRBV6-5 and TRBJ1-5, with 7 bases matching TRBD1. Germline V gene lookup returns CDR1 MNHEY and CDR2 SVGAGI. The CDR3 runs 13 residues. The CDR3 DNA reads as TGTGCCAGCCGAGAACAGGGGAATCGGCCCCAGCATTTT. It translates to CASREQGNRPQHF.

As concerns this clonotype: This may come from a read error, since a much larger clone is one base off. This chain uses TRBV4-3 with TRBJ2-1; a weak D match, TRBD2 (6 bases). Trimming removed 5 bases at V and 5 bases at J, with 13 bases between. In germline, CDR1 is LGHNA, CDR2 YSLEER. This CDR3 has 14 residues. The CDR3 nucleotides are TGCGCCAGCAGCTGGCGGGATAGGGACAATGAGCAGTTCTTC. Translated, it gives CASSWRDRDNEQFF.

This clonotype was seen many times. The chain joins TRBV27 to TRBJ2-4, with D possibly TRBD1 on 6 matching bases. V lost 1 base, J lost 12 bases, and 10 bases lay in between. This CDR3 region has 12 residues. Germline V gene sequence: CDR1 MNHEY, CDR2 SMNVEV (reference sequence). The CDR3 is CASSLYGTHQYF. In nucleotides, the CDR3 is TGTGCCAGCAGTTTATATGGGACACATCAGTACTTC.

The DNA for the CDR3 is TGCAGTGCTAGATCCGCCGGGACGGTCCAAGAGACCCAGTACTTC. Translating it yields CSARSAGTVQETQYF. The rearrangement joins TRBV20-1 to TRBJ2-5; D may be TRBD1 or TRBD2 (5 bases each). The germline V gene encodes CDR1 DFQATT and CDR2 SNEGSKA (reference sequence). V shed 2 bases and J shed 1 base, with 14 bases lying between them. The CDR3 is 15 residues long.

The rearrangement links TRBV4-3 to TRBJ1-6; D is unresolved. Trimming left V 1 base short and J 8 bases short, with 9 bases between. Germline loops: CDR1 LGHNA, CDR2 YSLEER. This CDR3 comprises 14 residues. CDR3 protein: CASSQVRAHSPLHF. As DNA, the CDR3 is TGCGCCAGCAGCCAAGTAAGGGCCCATTCACCCCTCCACTTT.

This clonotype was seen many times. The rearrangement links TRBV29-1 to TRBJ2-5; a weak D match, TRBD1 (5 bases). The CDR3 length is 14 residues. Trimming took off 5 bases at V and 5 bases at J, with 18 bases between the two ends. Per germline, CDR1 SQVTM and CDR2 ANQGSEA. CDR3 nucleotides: TGCAGCGTTCGCAGGGTCTCAAGGTTGGAGACCCAGTACTTC. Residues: CSVRRVSRLETQYF.

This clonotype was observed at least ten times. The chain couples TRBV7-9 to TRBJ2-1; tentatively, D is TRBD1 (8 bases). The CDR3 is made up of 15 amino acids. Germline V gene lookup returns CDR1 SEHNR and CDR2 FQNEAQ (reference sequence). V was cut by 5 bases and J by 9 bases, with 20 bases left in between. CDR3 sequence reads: CASSTGQGAGSEQFF. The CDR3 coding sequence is TGTGCCAGCAGCACCGGACAGGGAGCGGGAAGTGAGCAGTTCTTC.

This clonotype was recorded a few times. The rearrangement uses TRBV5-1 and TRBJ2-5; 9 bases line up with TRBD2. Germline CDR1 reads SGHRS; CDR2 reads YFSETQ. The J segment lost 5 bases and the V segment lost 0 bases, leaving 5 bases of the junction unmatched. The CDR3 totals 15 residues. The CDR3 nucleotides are TGCGCCAGCAGCTTGGGGACTAGCGAGGGCGAGACCCAGTACTTC. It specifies CASSLGTSEGETQYF.

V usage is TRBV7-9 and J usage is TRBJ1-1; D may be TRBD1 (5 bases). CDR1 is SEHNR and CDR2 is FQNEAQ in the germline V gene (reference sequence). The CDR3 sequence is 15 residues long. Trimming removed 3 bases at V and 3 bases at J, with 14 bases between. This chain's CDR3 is CASSLGEGMDTEAFF. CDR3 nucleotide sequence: TGTGCCAGCAGCTTGGGGGAGGGGATGGACACTGAAGCTTTCTTT.

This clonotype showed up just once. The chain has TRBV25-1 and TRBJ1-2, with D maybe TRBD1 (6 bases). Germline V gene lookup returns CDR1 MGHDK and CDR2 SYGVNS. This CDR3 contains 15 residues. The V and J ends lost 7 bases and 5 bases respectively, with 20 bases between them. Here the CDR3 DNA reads TGTGCCAGCACTCCCGGGGGGGGCATCGGATATGGCTACACCTTC. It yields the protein CASTPGGGIGYGYTF.

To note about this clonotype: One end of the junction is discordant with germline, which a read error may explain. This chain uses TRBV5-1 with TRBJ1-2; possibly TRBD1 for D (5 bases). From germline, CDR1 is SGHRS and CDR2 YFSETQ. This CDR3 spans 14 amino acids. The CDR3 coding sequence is TGCGCCAGCAGCTGGTGGGGCGGGGACTATGGTTACACCTTC. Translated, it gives CASSWWGGDYGYTF.

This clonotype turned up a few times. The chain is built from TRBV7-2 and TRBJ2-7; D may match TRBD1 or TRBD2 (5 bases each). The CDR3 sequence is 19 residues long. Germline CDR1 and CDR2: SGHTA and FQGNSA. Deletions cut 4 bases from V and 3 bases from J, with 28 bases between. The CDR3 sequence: CASSSSTRGASGRNYEQYF. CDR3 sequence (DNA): TGTGCCAGCAGCTCGTCCACCAGAGGGGCATCGGGACGGAACTACGAGCAGTACTTC.

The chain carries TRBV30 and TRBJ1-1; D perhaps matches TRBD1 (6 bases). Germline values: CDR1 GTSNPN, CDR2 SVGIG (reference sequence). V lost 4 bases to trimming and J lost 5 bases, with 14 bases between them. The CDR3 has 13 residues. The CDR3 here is CAWKGGRVTEAFF. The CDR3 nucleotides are TGTGCCTGGAAGGGGGGGAGAGTAACTGAAGCTTTCTTT.

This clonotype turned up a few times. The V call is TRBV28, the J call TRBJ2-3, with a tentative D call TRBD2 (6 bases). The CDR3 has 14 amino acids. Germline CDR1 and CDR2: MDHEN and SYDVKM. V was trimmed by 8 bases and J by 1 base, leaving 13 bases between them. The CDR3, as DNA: TGTGCCAGCGGGAGACTAGGGGGCACAGATACGCAGTATTTT. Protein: CASGRLGGTDTQYF.

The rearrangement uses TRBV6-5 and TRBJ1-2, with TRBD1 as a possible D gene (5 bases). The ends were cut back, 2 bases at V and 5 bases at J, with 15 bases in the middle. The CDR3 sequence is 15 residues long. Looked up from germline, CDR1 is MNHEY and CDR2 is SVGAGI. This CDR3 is CASSYLLGGEYGYTF. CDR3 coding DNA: TGTGCCAGCAGTTACCTCCTTGGGGGGGAATATGGCTACACCTTC.